This TCR beta chain is from a study of metastatic and nonmetastatic thyroid tumors. Overall study: Malignant thyroid and benign thyroid patients provided blood and tumor or nodule tissue whose repertoires were compared. General study findings and limits: TCR beta diversity was reportedly significantly higher in malignant thyroid tumors than benign nodules, in blood and tumor.

Each patient came to thyroid surgery without any prior treatment (of any kind). As handled by the study authors: Using the CDR3 differences seen across clinicopathological groups, the authors built a distant-metastasis classifier for papillary thyroid cancer, which was meant to discriminate distant-metastatic patients. TCRdb reanalyzed the PCR reads via MiXCR. Here the V and J calls rest on TCRdb's processing, not on the authors' analysis. Of approximately 16,000 clones in the sample, 13% were seen once. This clone was seen at least ten times. The antigen remains unidentified. V was clipped by 2 bases and J by 0 bases, with 11 bases between them. The CDR3 has 16 residues. In germline, CDR1 is MNHEY, CDR2 SVGAGI.

The rearrangement joins TRBV6-5 to TRBJ1-3; possible D gene TRBD1, 6 bases. What was sequenced was blood. The TCR sequence derives from a female donor with papillary thyroid cancer or a benign thyroid nodule (not recorded which). Some clones in this sample may be carry-over from other donors' samples. The DNA of the CDR3 is TGTGCCAGCAGTTACACAGGGACCATCTCTGGAAACACCATATATTTT. This translates into CASSYTGTISGNTIYF.